The rows below give T cell receptor beta chains drawn from one sample of a study of T cell changes during pregnancy in multiple sclerosis. Repertoires were generated with immunoSEQ multiplex PCR, while TCRdb's copy carries only in-frame clones and drops some. The table includes about 130,000 clones, 90% to 96% detected once. The source was peripheral blood, collected after pregnancy. These receptors were obtained from a female donor with multiple sclerosis, enrolled in a pregnancy study. CDR3s include the opening cysteine and the closing phenylalanine or tryptophan. Fields, in order: CDR3 protein, CDR3 DNA, J gene, D gene, clone size, V gene. The D gene is left open where the match is weak. A row's size may be missing; if present it is once, few, many or a size class.

CASSSPGLRTYEQYF,TGTGCCAGCAGCTCCCCGGGACTACGTACCTACGAGCAGTACTTC,TRBJ2-7,TRBD2,-,TRBV7-2
CASSPGLAGGGEQYF,TGTGCCAGCAGTCCGGGACTAGCGGGAGGAGGCGAGCAGTACTTC,TRBJ2-7,TRBD2,once,TRBV13
CASRYEPPGLLNSNQPQHF,TGTGCCTCCCGTTACGAACCCCCAGGACTATTAAATAGCAATCAGCCCCAGCATTTT,TRBJ1-5,-,once,TRBV30
CASSPRDSNEKLFF,TGTGCCAGCAGTCCTCGGGACAGTAATGAAAAACTGTTTTTT,TRBJ1-4,TRBD1,-,TRBV28
CASSFGTGVYGYTF,TGTGCCAGCAGTTTTGGGACAGGGGTCTATGGCTACACCTTC,TRBJ1-2,TRBD1,-,TRBV6-5
CASGTGQGYGYTF,TGTGCCAGCGGCACAGGACAGGGGTATGGCTACACCTTC,TRBJ1-2,TRBD1,once,TRBV4-2
CASSPLGGNTEAFF,TGTGCCAGCTCACCACTAGGAGGGAACACTGAAGCTTTCTTT,TRBJ1-1,-,-,TRBV18
CASSVGQPGNTIYF,TGTGCCAGCAGCGTAGGACAGCCTGGAAACACCATATATTTT,TRBJ1-3,-,-,TRBV9
CASSSGVATDTQYF,TGCGCCAGCAGCTCCGGGGTCGCTACAGATACGCAGTATTTT,TRBJ2-3,-,-,TRBV5-1
CASSQFRNEQFF,TGTGCCAGCAGCCAATTTAGAAATGAGCAGTTCTTC,TRBJ2-1,-,-,TRBV14
CASSPDRGHSSYEQYF,TGTGCCAGCAGCCCCGACAGGGGACATAGCTCCTACGAGCAGTACTTC,TRBJ2-7,TRBD1,-,TRBV5-4
CASSQVSGFGEQFF,TGCGCCAGCAGCCAGGTGTCGGGGTTTGGTGAGCAGTTCTTC,TRBJ2-1,-,-,TRBV5-1
CASSPTGENQPQHF,TGTGCCAGCAGCCCTACAGGGGAAAATCAGCCCCAGCATTTT,TRBJ1-5,TRBD1,-,TRBV7-9
CASSSSRARGETQYF,TGTGCCAGCAGTTCATCCCGGGCGCGGGGCGAGACCCAGTACTTC,TRBJ2-5,-,once,TRBV6-5
CAWSPSYEQYF,TGTGCCTGGAGTCCCTCTTACGAGCAGTACTTC,TRBJ2-7,-,-,TRBV30
CASSLLGDTGELFF,TGTGCCAGCAGCTTATTGGGAGACACCGGGGAGCTGTTTTTT,TRBJ2-2,-,-,TRBV7-3
CASSGPGQTNNQPQHF,TGTGCCAGCAGCGGACCGGGACAGACCAACAATCAGCCCCAGCATTTT,TRBJ1-5,TRBD1,-,TRBV7-9
CSVAPRVIYEQYF,TGCAGCGTTGCTCCTCGGGTCATCTACGAGCAGTACTTC,TRBJ2-7,-,once,TRBV29-1
CASSLGGPRIIGGSEQFF,TGTGCCAGCAGCTTAGGTGGGCCCCGAATCATAGGGGGTAGCGAGCAGTTCTTC,TRBJ2-1,-,-,TRBV7-8
CASRLAGGLTYEQYF,TGTGCCAGCAGACTAGCGGGAGGACTCACCTACGAGCAGTACTTC,TRBJ2-7,TRBD2,-,TRBV27
CASLRLAGYNEQFF,TGTGCCAGCCTTCGACTAGCGGGCTACAATGAGCAGTTCTTC,TRBJ2-1,TRBD2,-,TRBV2
CASSERGGAHVDGELFF,TGTGCCAGCAGTGAAAGGGGGGGGGCCCATGTGGACGGGGAGCTGTTTTTT,TRBJ2-2,-,once,TRBV2
CASGTSGPYEQYF,TGTGCCAGCGGTACTAGCGGTCCCTACGAGCAGTACTTC,TRBJ2-7,TRBD2,-,TRBV2
CASSQRRTGILHGYTF,TGTGCCAGCAGCCAGAGACGGACAGGCATACTGCATGGCTACACCTTC,TRBJ1-2,TRBD1,-,TRBV14
CASSQVTQLNTGELFF,TGCGCCAGCAGCCAAGTCACTCAATTGAACACCGGGGAGCTGTTTTTT,TRBJ2-2,-,-,TRBV4-3
CASSQDLREPQHF,TGCGCCAGCAGCCAAGATCTCAGGGAGCCCCAGCATTTT,TRBJ1-5,-,-,TRBV4-1
CASSLLGVAATEAFF,TGTGCCAGCAGTTTACTGGGCGTGGCAGCCACTGAAGCTTTCTTT,TRBJ1-1,-,-,TRBV28
CASSVDGGGDTDTQYF,TGTGCCAGCAGCGTAGACGGCGGGGGGGACACAGATACGCAGTATTTT,TRBJ2-3,TRBD2,-,TRBV9
CASGGGISYGYTF,TGTGCCAGCGGGGGGGGGATCAGCTATGGCTACACCTTC,TRBJ1-2,-,-,TRBV28
CASSRKTGAGNTIYF,TGTGCCAGCTCACGCAAGACAGGGGCTGGAAACACCATATATTTT,TRBJ1-3,TRBD1,-,TRBV18
CASTETASGKDEQYF,TGTGCCAGCACCGAAACCGCTAGCGGGAAGGACGAGCAGTACTTC,TRBJ2-7,TRBD2,-,TRBV2
CASSMQEGTGELFF,TGTGCCAGCAGCATGCAAGAGGGTACCGGGGAGCTGTTTTTT,TRBJ2-2,-,-,TRBV7-6
CASSQDPGTPEWETQYF,TGTGCCAGCAGCCAAGATCCTGGGACACCGGAATGGGAGACCCAGTACTTC,TRBJ2-5,-,-,TRBV4-2
CASSVQGTSGNNEQFF,TGTGCCAGCAGCGTTCAGGGGACTAGCGGGAACAATGAGCAGTTCTTC,TRBJ2-1,TRBD2,-,TRBV9
CASSRQGNGYTF,TGTGCCAGTAGTAGACAGGGTAATGGCTACACCTTC,TRBJ1-2,TRBD1,few,TRBV19
CASSLSTPIYEQYF,TGTGCCAGCAGTTTATCGACACCGATCTACGAGCAGTACTTC,TRBJ2-7,-,-,TRBV27
CASSLVPQGGSGELFF,TGCGCCAGCAGCTTGGTACCCCAGGGGGGATCCGGGGAGCTGTTTTTT,TRBJ2-2,-,-,TRBV5-1
CASSLGSTYEQYF,TGTGCCAGCAGCTTAGGTTCTACCTACGAGCAGTACTTC,TRBJ2-7,-,-,TRBV11-2
CASSEVAGPIYEQYF,TGTGCCAGCAGCGAGGTTGCAGGGCCTATCTACGAGCAGTACTTC,TRBJ2-7,-,-,TRBV7-9
CASSPTGAGKETQYF,TGTGCCAGCAGCCCGACAGGGGCCGGAAAAGAGACCCAGTACTTC,TRBJ2-5,TRBD1,-,TRBV5-8
CASSLEIAGGDEQFF,TGTGCCAGCAGCTTAGAAATAGCGGGAGGGGACGAGCAGTTCTTC,TRBJ2-1,TRBD2,once,TRBV11-1
CASSLSGTGALLSYNEQFF,TGTGCCAGCAGTCTATCCGGGACAGGGGCCCTTCTGTCCTACAATGAGCAGTTCTTC,TRBJ2-1,TRBD1,-,TRBV28
CASSHGGTFYGYTF,TGTGCCAGCAGCCATGGGGGGACCTTCTATGGCTACACCTTC,TRBJ1-2,-,-,TRBV11-2
CASSSRGPRTGATNEKLFF,TGTGCCAGCAGCTCACGCGGCCCCCGGACAGGGGCAACTAATGAAAAACTGTTTTTT,TRBJ1-4,TRBD1,once,TRBV7-9
CASSLLAGEQYF,TGTGCCAGCAGTTTACTAGCGGGGGAGCAGTACTTC,TRBJ2-7,TRBD2,-,TRBV28
CASSRTSGLTDTQYF,TGTGCCAGCAGCCGGACTAGCGGTCTCACAGATACGCAGTATTTT,TRBJ2-3,TRBD2,-,TRBV7-3
CASSLGTGAGTQYF,TGTGCCAGCAGCTTAGGGACAGGGGCTGGGACCCAGTACTTC,TRBJ2-5,TRBD1,-,TRBV11-1
CASSLTRGSYEQYF,TGTGCCAGCAGTTTAACCAGGGGTTCCTACGAGCAGTACTTC,TRBJ2-7,-,-,TRBV27
CASRQTSNEQFF,TGCGCCAGCAGGCAGACATCTAATGAGCAGTTCTTC,TRBJ2-1,-,-,TRBV5-1
CASSIAWGRGTEAFF,TGTGCCAGTAGTATTGCGTGGGGTCGGGGTACTGAAGCTTTCTTT,TRBJ1-1,-,-,TRBV19
CTSSQQTSGRPKETHNEQFF,TGCACCAGCAGCCAACAGACTAGCGGGAGGCCCAAGGAGACCCACAATGAGCAGTTCTTC,TRBJ2-1,-,-,TRBV1
CASLDSFAYEQYF,TGCGCCAGCCTGGACAGTTTCGCCTACGAGCAGTACTTC,TRBJ2-7,-,-,TRBV10-2
CASSQDSVQDEQFF,TGTGCCAGCAGCCAAGATTCCGTGCAGGATGAGCAGTTCTTC,TRBJ2-1,-,-,TRBV14